One and the same sample provided the 22 T cell receptor beta chains below, sequenced in a study of T cells after yellow fever vaccination. TCRdb re-analysed the 5' RACE reads in MiXCR, keeping a single row per CDR3 protein. The sample has under 550,000 distinct CDR3 sequences, roughly 22% seen once. The starting material was PBMCs, obtained more than 20 days after the first yellow fever vaccination. The receptor set was obtained from a man aged 18-30 years who received the YFV17D yellow fever vaccine.

The CDR3 DNA reads as TGCGCCAGCAGCCAACACCCAGCGAGCTCCTACAATGAGCAGTTCTTC. Translating gives CASSQHPASSYNEQFF. The chain couples TRBV4-1 to TRBJ2-1; D remains unclear. Germline loops: CDR1 MGHRA, CDR2 YSYEKL. The CDR3 runs to 16 residues. Trimming cost V 2 bases and J 0 bases, with 11 bases left between them.

The genes are TRBV19 and TRBJ2-3; TRBD1 agrees at 7 bases. CDR3 length: 15 amino acids. Trimming cost V 5 bases and J 3 bases; bases outside gene matches: 8. Germline V CDR1 and CDR2: LNHDA, SQIVND (reference sequence). The CDR3 spells CASSRDSVLTDTQYF. CDR3 nucleotide sequence: TGTGCCAGTAGTCGGGACAGTGTTCTGACAGATACGCAGTATTTT.

The sample holds a few counts of this clonotype. The rearrangement joins TRBV30 to TRBJ1-1; no clear D gene. Germline V gives CDR1 GTSNPN, CDR2 SVGIG (reference sequence). Trimming cost V 3 bases and J 5 bases, with 7 bases left between them. The CDR3 consists of 11 residues. The CDR3 bases are TGTGCCTGGAGACGGGAAACTGAAGCTTTCTTT. It codes for CAWRRETEAFF.

J is TRBJ1-4 and V is TRBV11-2; no firm D call. In germline, CDR1 is SGHAT, CDR2 FQNNGV. Trimming took off 3 bases at V and 8 bases at J, with 16 bases between the two ends. There are 15 residues in the CDR3. The CDR3 DNA reads TGTGCCAGCAGCTTTGTGAGGCTCGGTGGCGAAAAACTGTTTTTT. Protein sequence: CASSFVRLGGEKLFF.

This chain connects TRBV10-3 to TRBJ2-3; TRBD2 aligns across 8 bases. There are 13 residues in the CDR3. V shed 10 bases and J 6 bases; nucleotides not matched to a gene: 9. Germline assignment: CDR1 ENHRY and CDR2 SYGVKD. The CDR3 nucleotides are TGTGCCAGCAAGGGGACTAGTGAGGATACGCAGTATTTT. It is translated as CASKGTSEDTQYF.

The table lists this clonotype with a count of one. This chain uses TRBV4-1 with TRBJ1-2, with unresolved D. CDR3 length: 15 amino acids. Trimming cost V 0 bases and J 4 bases, with 12 bases left between them. CDR1 and CDR2 from the germline V gene are MGHRA and YSYEKL. The CDR3 loop is CASSQESVRFYGYTF. Written as DNA, the CDR3 is TGCGCCAGCAGCCAAGAATCAGTCAGATTCTATGGCTACACCTTC.

V gene TRBV5-1 combines with J gene TRBJ1-1; D perhaps matches TRBD1 (6 bases). Germline loops: CDR1 SGHRS, CDR2 YFSETQ. V lost 1 base, J lost 4 bases, and 11 bases lay in between. The CDR3 spans 14 residues. The CDR3: CASSLLQGGTEAFF. CDR3 sequence (DNA): TGCGCCAGCAGCTTGCTCCAAGGGGGCACTGAAGCTTTCTTT.

This clonotype appeared a few times. The CDR3 protein is CASSVGTSGGHQETQYF. CDR3 nucleotide sequence: TGTGCCAGCAGCGTGGGGACTAGCGGGGGCCACCAAGAGACCCAGTACTTC. V is TRBV9 and J is TRBJ2-5, with TRBD2 matching over 14 bases. With 2 bases clipped from V and 0 bases from J, the junction kept 3 bases outside the gene matches. The CDR3 consists of 17 residues. CDR1 is SGDLS, CDR2 YYNGEE, per germline. The variable domain in full, with the rest retrieved from reference TRBV9 and TRBJ2-5, is DSGVTQTPKHLITATGQRVTLRCSPRSGDLSVYWYQQSLDQGLQFLIQYYNGEERAKGNILERFSAQQFPDLHSELNLSSLELGDSALYFCASSVGTSGGHQETQYFGPGTRLLVL.

The rearrangement links TRBV12-3 or TRBV12-4 to TRBJ1-6; 7 bases match TRBD1. Trimming at V came to 6 bases and at J to 6 bases, leaving 8 bases not matched to a gene. This CDR3 has 15 residues. CDR3 nucleotides: TGTGCCAGCAGCATAGGACAGGCCCGTAATTCACCCCTCCACTTT. Protein product: CASSIGQARNSPLHF.

This clonotype was detected ten times or more. The gene calls are TRBV7-9 and TRBJ2-7, with D tentatively TRBD2 (7 bases). In germline, CDR1 is SEHNR, CDR2 FQNEAQ (reference sequence). Trimming left V 4 bases short and J 6 bases short, with 13 bases between. This CDR3 is 13 amino acids long. Here the CDR3 DNA reads TGTGCCAGCAGCTCCCAAGGGGGGGTCGAGCAGTACTTC. Translation gives CASSSQGGVEQYF.

The chain recombines TRBV5-6 with TRBJ1-6, with TRBD1 identical over 7 bases. V lost 5 bases and J lost 10; bases outside the gene matches: 9. The length of the CDR3 is 14 residues. Germline V gene sequence: CDR1 SGHDT, CDR2 YYEEEE. The CDR3: CASSLMDRISPLHF. The CDR3 DNA sequence: TGTGCCAGCAGTCTAATGGACAGGATATCACCCCTCCACTTT.

As regards this clonotype: Its ends do not fully match the called genes, so a read error is possible. The chain carries TRBV4-2 and TRBJ2-3; D gene uncertain. The CDR3 covers 11 residues. CDR1 is LGHNA and CDR2 is YNFKEQ in the germline V gene. The CDR3 loop reads CASSQAGSVLF. CDR3 DNA sequence: TGTGCCAGCAGCCAAGCCGGTTCTGTCTTGTTT.

This clonotype came up a few times. V is TRBV5-1 and J is TRBJ2-7; 13 bases line up with TRBD2. The CDR3 has 16 residues. V lost 4 bases and J lost 0; bases outside the gene matches: 4. The germline gives CDR1 SGHRS, CDR2 YFSETQ. CDR3 protein: CASSLGTSGVSYEQYF. The CDR3, as DNA: TGCGCCAGCAGCCTAGGGACTAGCGGGGTCTCCTACGAGCAGTACTTC.

The chain joins TRBV7-2 to TRBJ1-6; no firm D call. The CDR3 runs to 13 residues. The germline CDR1 and CDR2 sequences are SGHTA and FQGNSA. Deletions cut 1 base from V and 14 bases from J, with 12 bases between. The CDR3 sequence is CASSLGPIVSLHF. DNA of the CDR3: TGTGCCAGCAGCTTAGGACCAATTGTATCCCTCCACTTT.

The rearrangement uses TRBV5-6 and TRBJ1-1, with a weak D call TRBD1 (5 bases). Trimming removed 4 bases at V and 6 bases at J, with 10 bases between. Germline V lookup: CDR1 SGHDT, CDR2 YYEEEE. This CDR3 has 12 residues. DNA of the CDR3: TGTGCCAGCAGCCGGGGGTCCCCTGAAGCTTTCTTT. It is translated as CASSRGSPEAFF. Looking up the rest from reference TRBV5-6 and TRBJ1-1 gives the full variable domain: DAGVTQSPTHLIKTRGQQVTLRCSPKSGHDTVSWYQQALGQGPQFIFQYYEEEERQRGNFPDRFSGHQFPNYSSELNVNALLLGDSALYLCASSRGSPEAFFGQGTRLTVV.

This clonotype has more than one count but fewer than ten. The chain couples TRBV5-1 to TRBJ1-6; D is undetermined. The CDR3 consists of 13 residues. V gave up 1 base and J gave up 10 bases, with 9 bases separating them. CDR1 SGHRS and CDR2 YFSETQ come from the germline V gene. The CDR3 DNA is TGCGCCAGCAGCTTGACTTACTGGTCACCCCTCCACTTT. As protein: CASSLTYWSPLHF. The variable domain in full, completed from reference TRBV5-1 and TRBJ1-6, reads KAGVTQTPRYLIKTRGQQVTLSCSPISGHRSVSWYQQTPGQGLQFLFEYFSETQRNKGNFPGRFSGRQFSNSRSEMNVSTLELGDSALYLCASSLTYWSPLHFGNGTRLTVT.

The chain employs TRBV20-1 and TRBJ2-1, with 7 bases lining up with TRBD2. V was clipped by 5 bases and J by 0 bases; unmatched bases: 10. The CDR3 contains 16 residues. Germline V gene lookup returns CDR1 DFQATT and CDR2 SNEGSKA (reference sequence). As DNA, the CDR3 is TGCAGTGCTGGGGGTGGGCGGGGGAGCTCCTACAATGAGCAGTTCTTC. It encodes CSAGGGRGSSYNEQFF.

This clonotype was observed a handful of times. The chain has TRBV11-2 and TRBJ1-1; maybe TRBD1 (6 bases). The CDR3 has 15 amino acids. Germline V CDR1 and CDR2: SGHAT, FQNNGV. Between the trimmed V and J ends, which lost 8 bases and 4 bases, there was a span of 20 bases. For the CDR3, the DNA is TGTGCCAGCTCTGCCTTGAGGAGGGGGGCCACTGAAGCTTTCTTT. This sequence encodes CASSALRRGATEAFF. The variable domain in full, completed from reference TRBV11-2 and TRBJ1-1, reads EAGVAQSPRYKIIEKRQSVAFWCNPISGHATLYWYQQILGQGPKLLIQFQNNGVVDDSQLPKDRFSAERLKGVDSTLKIQPAKLEDSAVYLCASSALRRGATEAFFGQGTRLTVV.

This clonotype came up once. V is TRBV30 and J is TRBJ2-7; 9 nucleotides match TRBD1. CDR1 and CDR2 (germline): GTSNPN, SVGIG (reference sequence). The trim removed 2 bases at V and 5 bases at J, leaving 1 base unmatched. CDR3 length equals 12 residues. The CDR3: CAWSRQGDEQYF. The CDR3 DNA reads TGTGCCTGGAGTCGACAGGGGGACGAGCAGTACTTC.

The count of this clonotype is one. V gene TRBV7-2 combines with J gene TRBJ2-4; 11 bases line up with TRBD1. The length of the CDR3 is 14 residues. V shed 3 bases, J shed 9 bases, and the junction held 4 bases outside the gene matches. Looked up from germline, CDR1 is SGHTA and CDR2 is FQGNSA. The CDR3 sequence: CASSLGTGGTIQYF. The DNA of the CDR3 is TGTGCCAGCAGCTTGGGGACAGGGGGGACCATTCAGTACTTC.

This clonotype has more than one count but fewer than ten. This chain uses TRBV12-3 or TRBV12-4 with TRBJ2-2, with 12 bases matching TRBD2. The CDR3 consists of 17 residues. V was clipped by 6 bases and J by 4 bases; unmatched bases: 9. In DNA, the CDR3 is TGTGCCAGCAGAAATTATGGGACTAGCGGGTTCACCGGGGAGCTGTTTTTT. It is translated as CASRNYGTSGFTGELFF.

This clonotype was seen more than once but under ten times. The rearrangement joins TRBV7-2 to TRBJ1-2; no reliable D call. Germline CDR1 SGHTA, CDR2 FQGNSA. V was clipped by 2 bases and J by 2 bases, with 12 bases between them. CDR3 size: 15 residues. In DNA form, the CDR3 reads TGTGCCAGCAGCTTAAGGCGGATTGGCAACTATGGCTACACCTTC. Its translation: CASSLRRIGNYGYTF.